By sample fraction, the clone carrying this T cell receptor beta chain is medium-sized. Its antigen is unknown. Multiplex touch-down PCR with TRB-A/B primers amplified rearranged V-D-J TRB sequences. TCRdb reprocessed the multiplex PCR reads with MiXCR, giving one entry per CDR3 protein. The sample has over 4,000 distinct CDR3 sequences, roughly 26% seen once. The data stem from a study of T cell repertoires in aging, cancer and after chemotherapy. Regarding the study as a whole: No conclusions about immunological memory after chemotherapy can be drawn from the repertoire data.

Peripheral blood genomic DNA, not sorted cells or RNA, was the template. Sequenced sample: blood. The clonotype was recovered from a human donor with a solid tumor.

CDR3 loop: CASRGSGNTIYF. CDR3 sequence (DNA): TGTGCCAGCAGGGGCTCTGGAAACACCATATATTTT. V gene TRBV6-5 combines with J gene TRBJ1-3; D is unresolved. The V gene's germline CDR1 is MNHEY and CDR2 SVGAGI. The CDR3 is 12 amino acids. Trimming shortened V by 6 bases and J by 0 bases, and 3 bases separated the two germline ends.